This T cell receptor beta chain was sequenced during a study of cytomegalovirus exposure and HLA in healthy donors. Study results and caveats: A later analysis showed that HLA-associated TCR beta chains had undergone more clonal expansion than equally common others.

CDR1 and CDR2 from the germline V gene are MNHEY and SVGAGI. This CDR3 has 15 amino acids. Between the trimmed V and J ends, which lost 5 bases and 8 bases, there was a span of 16 bases. The primer mix had 60 Vbeta and 13 Jbeta primers. The protocol was immunoSEQ multiplex PCR, while the TCRdb copy is restricted to in-frame clones and leaves out a portion. This table has approximately 140,000 clones, 73% appearing once. As concerns this clone: Its antigen is unknown.

The sequence derives from a human donor in good health. Sequenced material: PBMCs. The chain recombines TRBV6-5 with TRBJ1-6, with D tentatively TRBD1 (6 bases). The CDR3, as DNA: TGTGCCAGCAGTCAGGAACAGGGAATTGATTCACCCCTCCACTTT. It encodes CASSQEQGIDSPLHF.